One sample yielded the 26 T cell receptor beta chains listed below, sequenced in a study of T cells in Graves' hyperthyroidism and ophthalmopathy. What was amplified from RNA transcripts were TCR beta CDR3 regions. Initially, a first-round RT-PCR of the TCR CDR3 employed the HTBI primer set. From the multiplex PCR reads, TCRdb called clonotypes with MiXCR, one entry per CDR3 protein. The table has around 300,000 distinct CDR3 sequences, roughly an eighth seen once. Sequencing was done on a sample of blood. These receptors were collected from a woman aged 40 to 50 with Graves' ophthalmopathy.

This clonotype was counted many times. V usage is TRBV2 and J usage is TRBJ1-6; 7 bases map to TRBD1. Trimming took 8 bases from V and 4 from J; bases not matched to a gene: 8. The CDR3 has 15 amino acids. Germline V gene lookup returns CDR1 SNHLY and CDR2 FYNNEI. For the CDR3, the DNA is TGTGCCAGCGACTCTACGGGACAGTATAATTCACCCCTCCACTTT. Residues: CASDSTGQYNSPLHF.

This clonotype was detected many times. This sequence joins TRBV11-3 and TRBJ1-5, with a possible D match to TRBD1 (6 bases). Germline V CDR1 and CDR2: SGHNT, YENEEA. Trimming took off 4 bases at V and 1 base at J, with 17 bases between the two ends. The CDR3 runs to 17 residues. In DNA form, the CDR3 reads TGTGCCAGCAGCTCGGAGTCGGGGGCCCAGAGCAATCAGCCCCAGCATTTT. Translation: CASSSESGAQSNQPQHF.

The genes are TRBV18 and TRBJ2-7; TRBD2 agrees at 8 bases. This CDR3 contains 14 residues. Losses at the gene ends were 5 bases for V and 4 bases for J; bases not matched to a gene: 7. Germline loops: CDR1 KGHSH, CDR2 LQKENI. This CDR3 reads CASSASGRRYEQYF. CDR3 coding DNA: TGTGCCAGCTCAGCAAGCGGGAGACGTTACGAGCAGTACTTC.

This clonotype was seen at least ten times. This sequence joins TRBV20-1 and TRBJ2-3; D might be TRBD2 (6 bases). The ends were cut back, 1 base at V and 4 bases at J, with 21 bases in the middle. The CDR3 extends over 17 amino acids. Germline V CDR1 and CDR2: DFQATT, SNEGSKA (reference sequence). The CDR3 region has the DNA TGCAGTGCTAGAGTAACCGGGACTCCACACGCCGCAGATACGCAGTATTTT. Its translation is CSARVTGTPHAADTQYF.

This clonotype was seen ten or more times. The chain recombines TRBV11-2 with TRBJ1-1; D remains ambiguous. The V and J ends lost 3 bases and 4 bases respectively, with 9 bases between them. The length of the CDR3 is 13 residues. Germline V gives CDR1 SGHAT, CDR2 FQNNGV. In DNA, the CDR3 is TGTGCCAGCAGCTTCTCGGGTTCCACTGAAGCTTTCTTT. Its protein is CASSFSGSTEAFF.

This clonotype was counted between two and nine times. The rearrangement uses TRBV7-3 and TRBJ2-1; 10 positions agree with TRBD2. CDR3 length: 16 residues. V gave up 2 bases and J gave up 7 bases; unmatched junction bases: 8. The germline gives CDR1 SGHTA, CDR2 FQGTGA. CDR3 region: CASSLAGTSAKNEQFF. CDR3 in DNA: TGTGCCAGCAGCTTAGCTGGGACTAGCGCGAAAAATGAGCAGTTCTTC.

This chain links TRBV29-1 with TRBJ2-2; D remains ambiguous. CDR3 length: 13 residues. From germline, CDR1 is SQVTM and CDR2 ANQGSEA. V dropped 4 bases and J dropped 0 bases, with 6 bases sitting between them. This CDR3 reads CSVGLPNTGELFF. CDR3 nucleotide sequence: TGCAGCGTTGGGCTCCCGAACACCGGGGAGCTGTTTTTT.

This clonotype was observed a handful of times. The J gene is TRBJ2-7, the V gene TRBV18; maybe TRBD1 (6 bases). Germline CDR1 KGHSH, CDR2 LQKENI. CDR3 length: 15 residues. Trimming pared 6 bases from V and 1 base from J, leaving 16 bases between. CDR3 amino acids: CASSPRDTLSYEQYF. The CDR3 bases are TGTGCCAGCTCCCCTCGGGACACCCTTTCCTACGAGCAGTACTTC.

The table lists this clonotype with many counts. The chain carries TRBV27 and TRBJ2-7, with D tentatively TRBD1 (6 bases). The CDR3 runs 14 residues. From germline, CDR1 is MNHEY and CDR2 SMNVEV (reference sequence). V gave up 3 bases and J gave up 3 bases, with 12 bases separating them. This chain's CDR3 is CASSLKDRFYEQYF. In nucleotides, the CDR3 is TGTGCCAGCAGTTTGAAAGACAGGTTCTACGAGCAGTACTTC.

About this clonotype: One base away lies a much larger clone, so this may be a sequencing read error. The chain links TRBV5-5 to TRBJ2-7, with D uncertain. The CDR3 spans 12 residues. Germline values: CDR1 SGHKS, CDR2 YYEKEE (reference sequence). The V end was cut by 4 bases, the J end by 7 bases, with 12 bases between. The CDR3 is CASSIVGWEQYF. DNA of the CDR3: TGTGCCAGCAGCATCGTCGGCTGGGAGCAGTACTTC.

At least ten counts were recorded for this clonotype. This chain joins TRBV28 and TRBJ1-5, with D possibly matching TRBD1 (5 bases). Trimming left V 5 bases short and J 2 bases short, with 19 bases between. CDR3 size: 17 residues. Germline assignment: CDR1 MDHEN and CDR2 SYDVKM. Here the CDR3 DNA reads TGTGCCAGCAGTCCCCTGGGGGGGGTTAGGGGCAATCAGCCCCAGCATTTT. It yields the protein CASSPLGGVRGNQPQHF.

This clonotype was observed many times. This rearrangement joins TRBV13 to TRBJ2-1; D is unresolved. This CDR3 has 14 residues. CDR1 is PRHDT and CDR2 is FYEKMQ in the germline V gene (reference sequence). Trimming removed 1 base at V and 7 bases at J, with 11 bases between. The CDR3 reads CASSLVNFGNEQFF. DNA for the CDR3: TGTGCCAGCAGCTTAGTAAATTTCGGGAATGAGCAGTTCTTC.

This sequence joins TRBV19 and TRBJ2-5; no clear D. The CDR3 runs 12 residues. Germline values: CDR1 LNHDA, CDR2 SQIVND (reference sequence). Trimming removed 6 bases from V and 13 bases from J, with 18 bases in between. The CDR3 region is CASSPDDWHLYF. Written as DNA, the CDR3 is TGTGCCAGTAGCCCCGATGACTGGCATCTGTACTTC. Full variable domain (outside the CDR3, taken from reference TRBV19 and TRBJ2-5): DGGITQSPKYLFRKEGQNVTLSCEQNLNHDAMYWYRQDPGQGLRLIYYSQIVNDFQKGDIAEGYSVSREKKESFPLTVTSAQKNPTAFYLCASSPDDWHLYFGPGTRLLVL.

A few counts support this clonotype. The chain has TRBV20-1 and TRBJ1-1, with TRBD1 as a possible D gene (5 bases). The germline gives CDR1 DFQATT, CDR2 SNEGSKA (reference sequence). Trimming stripped 4 bases from V and 3 bases from J, with 21 bases between. The CDR3 totals 16 residues. CDR3 sequence reads: CSAMGIQVGWDTEAFF. Here the CDR3 DNA reads TGCAGTGCTATGGGGATACAGGTGGGGTGGGACACTGAAGCTTTCTTT.

This clonotype has more than one count but fewer than ten. The CDR3 reads CSARRPVDSNQPQHF. The DNA for the CDR3 is TGCAGTGCGAGGAGGCCTGTGGATAGCAATCAGCCCCAGCATTTT. V and J are TRBV20-1 and TRBJ1-5; no firm D call. This CDR3 spans 15 amino acids. Between the trimmed V and J ends, which lost 6 bases and 0 bases, there was a span of 15 bases. Per the germline V gene, CDR1 is DFQATT and CDR2 is SNEGSKA (reference sequence).

This clonotype was observed at least ten times. This sequence joins TRBV12-3 or TRBV12-4 and TRBJ2-1; D gene ambiguous. V was shortened by 3 bases and J by 0 bases, with 9 bases between the two germline ends. CDR3 length equals 15 residues. Here the CDR3 reads CASSFRSSSYNEQFF. The CDR3 bases are TGTGCCAGCAGTTTCCGCTCCAGCTCCTACAATGAGCAGTTCTTC.

This chain joins TRBV5-4 and TRBJ1-2; 8 bases match TRBD1. J lost 4 bases, V lost 0 bases, and 8 bases had no gene match. The CDR3 totals 16 residues. Per germline, CDR1 SGHNT and CDR2 YYREEE (reference sequence). CDR3 DNA sequence: TGTGCCAGCAGCTTGGGAACCCAGGGGGCCGGCTATGGCTACACCTTC. This gives the protein CASSLGTQGAGYGYTF.

This clonotype was counted many times. Here the CDR3 reads CASSVSGDAYEQYF. DNA for the CDR3: TGTGCCAGCAGTGTGTCGGGAGATGCATACGAGCAGTACTTC. This rearrangement joins TRBV2 to TRBJ2-7; D perhaps matches TRBD2 (6 bases). The length of the CDR3 is 14 residues. CDR1 and CDR2 (germline): SNHLY, FYNNEI. The V end lost 4 bases, the J end lost 4 bases, and 14 bases lay between the germline ends.

The J gene is TRBJ2-1, the V gene TRBV20-1; D gene uncertain. This CDR3 spans 14 amino acids. Between the trimmed V and J ends, which lost 3 bases and 4 bases, there was a span of 13 bases. The germline gives CDR1 DFQATT, CDR2 SNEGSKA (reference sequence). The CDR3, as DNA: TGCAGTGCTAGTTGGTCAGGTCTATACAATGAGCAGTTCTTC. Its protein product is CSASWSGLYNEQFF.

This clonotype has a count of ten or more. The genes are TRBV12-3 or TRBV12-4 and TRBJ2-5; possibly TRBD2 for D (5 bases). Trimming took off 3 bases at V and 4 bases at J, with 9 bases between the two ends. The CDR3 is 13 amino acids. This chain's CDR3 is CASSFDAGETQYF. As DNA, the CDR3 is TGTGCCAGCAGTTTCGATGCGGGAGAGACCCAGTACTTC.

The V and J genes are TRBV24-1 and TRBJ1-1, with TRBD1 identical over 11 bases. Per the germline V gene, CDR1 is KGHDR and CDR2 is SFDVKD. The CDR3 is made up of 14 amino acids. Unmatched junction bases numbered 7, after V lost 7 bases and J lost 7 bases. The CDR3 region has the DNA TGTGCCACCAGGGGGACAGGGGGGGAAATTGAAGCTTTCTTT. It is translated as CATRGTGGEIEAFF.

This clonotype was found many times. The chain is built from TRBV14 and TRBJ2-1; 7 bases align to TRBD1. The CDR3 extends over 15 amino acids. V lost 1 base and J lost 8; bases outside the gene matches: 8. Germline CDR1 reads SGHDN; CDR2 reads FVKESK. The CDR3 DNA reads TGTGCCAGCAGCCAAGGAAGAGGGGGCATCGATGAGCAGTTCTTC. Translation: CASSQGRGGIDEQFF. Variable domain in full (rest from reference TRBV14 and TRBJ2-1): EAGVTQFPSHSVIEKGQTVTLRCDPISGHDNLYWYRRVMGKEIKFLLHFVKESKQDESGMPNNRFLAERTGGTYSTLKVQPAELEDSGVYFCASSQGRGGIDEQFFGPGTRLTVL.

This clonotype has only a few counts. The J gene is TRBJ2-3, the V gene TRBV6-1; the D is unclear. The CDR3 contains 16 residues. Germline V lookup: CDR1 MNHNS, CDR2 SASEGT. The V gene lost 7 bases and the J gene lost 4 bases, with 21 bases spanning the gap. As DNA, the CDR3 is TGTGCCAGCAACCGACAAAGGACGGGCGGAGCAGATACGCAGTATTTT. This translates into CASNRQRTGGADTQYF.

V is TRBV7-2 and J is TRBJ2-1; a possible D gene is TRBD1 (5 bases). The CDR3 sequence is 13 residues long. The V end lost 4 bases, the J end lost 15 bases, and 19 bases lay between the germline ends. The V gene's germline CDR1 is SGHTA and CDR2 FQGNSA. CDR3 in DNA: TGTGCCAGCAGCTCGGCCCTTGGGGCGGTGCGGTTCTTC. Its protein is CASSSALGAVRFF.

The CDR3 spells CASSLRQGAADTQYF. CDR3 nucleotides: TGTGCCAGCAGCTTGAGACAGGGGGCCGCAGATACGCAGTATTTT. The chain combines TRBV11-2 with TRBJ2-3; the match to TRBD1 covers 10 bases. The CDR3 runs to 15 residues. Trimming removed 3 bases from V and 4 bases from J; junction bases left unmatched: 4. The germline V gene has CDR1 SGHAT and CDR2 FQNNGV.

This clonotype was seen at least ten times. The rearrangement uses TRBV6-1 and TRBJ2-7; D is uncertain. This CDR3 is 16 amino acids long. The germline gives CDR1 MNHNS, CDR2 SASEGT. Trimming stripped 2 bases from V and 1 base from J, with 15 bases between. CDR3 nucleotide sequence: TGTGCCAGCAGTGAAATCGGTAGTCGTCATTCCTACGAGCAGTACTTC. It codes for CASSEIGSRHSYEQYF.